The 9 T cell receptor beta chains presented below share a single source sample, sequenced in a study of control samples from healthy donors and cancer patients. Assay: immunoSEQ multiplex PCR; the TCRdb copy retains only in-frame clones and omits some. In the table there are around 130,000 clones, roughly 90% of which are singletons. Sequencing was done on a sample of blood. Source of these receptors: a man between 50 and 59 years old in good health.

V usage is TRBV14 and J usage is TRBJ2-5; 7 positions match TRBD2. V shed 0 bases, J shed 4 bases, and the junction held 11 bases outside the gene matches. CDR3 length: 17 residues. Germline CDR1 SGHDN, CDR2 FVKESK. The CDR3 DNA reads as TGTGCCAGCAGCCAAGACGGGATATCGCGCGGGGGAGAGACCCAGTACTTC. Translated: CASSQDGISRGGETQYF.

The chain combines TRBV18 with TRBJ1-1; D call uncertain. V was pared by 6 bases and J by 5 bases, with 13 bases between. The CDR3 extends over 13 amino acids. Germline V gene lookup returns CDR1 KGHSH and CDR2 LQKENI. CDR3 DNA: TGTGCCAGCTCGCCGAAAGAGGTTACTGAAGCTTTCTTT. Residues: CASSPKEVTEAFF.

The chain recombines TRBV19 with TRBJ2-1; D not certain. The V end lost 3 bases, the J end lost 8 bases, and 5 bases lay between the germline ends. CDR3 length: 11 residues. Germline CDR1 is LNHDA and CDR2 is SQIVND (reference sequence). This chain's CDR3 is CASSMTDEQFF. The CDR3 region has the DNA TGTGCCAGTAGTATGACTGATGAGCAGTTCTTC.

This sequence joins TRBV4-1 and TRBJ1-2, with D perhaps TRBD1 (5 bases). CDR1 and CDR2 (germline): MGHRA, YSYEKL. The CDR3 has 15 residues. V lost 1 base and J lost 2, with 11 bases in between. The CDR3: CASSQGGVPNYGYTF. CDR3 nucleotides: TGCGCCAGCAGCCAAGGAGGGGTACCCAACTATGGCTACACCTTC.

The CDR3 DNA reads TGTGCCAGCAGCTACGGACAGGGAATTAGCGAGACCCAGTACTTC. This encodes CASSYGQGISETQYF. V gene TRBV6-5 combines with J gene TRBJ2-5; 8 positions agree with TRBD1. The germline gives CDR1 MNHEY, CDR2 SVGAGI. V lost 6 bases and J lost 5; bases outside the gene matches: 11. The CDR3 has 15 amino acids.

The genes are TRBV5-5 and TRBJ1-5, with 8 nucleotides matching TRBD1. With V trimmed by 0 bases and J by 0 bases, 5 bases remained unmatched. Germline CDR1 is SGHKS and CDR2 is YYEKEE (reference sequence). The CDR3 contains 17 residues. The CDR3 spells CASSLGAGGSSNQPQHF. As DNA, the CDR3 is TGTGCCAGCAGCTTGGGGGCAGGGGGCAGTAGCAATCAGCCCCAGCATTTT.

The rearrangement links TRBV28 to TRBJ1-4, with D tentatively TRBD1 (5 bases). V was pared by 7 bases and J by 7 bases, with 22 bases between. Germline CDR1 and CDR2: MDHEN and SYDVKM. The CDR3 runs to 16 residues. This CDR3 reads CASTSRGAVIIEKLFF. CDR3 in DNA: TGTGCCAGCACCTCGAGGGGCGCAGTTATTATTGAAAAACTGTTTTTT.

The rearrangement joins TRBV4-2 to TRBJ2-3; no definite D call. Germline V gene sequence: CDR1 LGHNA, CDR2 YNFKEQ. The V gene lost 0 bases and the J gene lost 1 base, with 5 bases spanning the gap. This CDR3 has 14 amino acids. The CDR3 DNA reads TGTGCCAGCAGCCAAGATGGTGGCACAGATACGCAGTATTTT. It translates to CASSQDGGTDTQYF.

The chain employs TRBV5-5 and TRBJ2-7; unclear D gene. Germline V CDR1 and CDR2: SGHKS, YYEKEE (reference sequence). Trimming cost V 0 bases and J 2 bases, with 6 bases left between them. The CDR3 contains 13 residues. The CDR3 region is CASSLEAAYEQYF. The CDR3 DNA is TGTGCCAGCAGCTTGGAGGCAGCCTACGAGCAGTACTTC. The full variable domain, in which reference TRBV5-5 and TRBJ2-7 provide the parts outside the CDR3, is DAGVTQSPTHLIKTRGQQVTLRCSPISGHKSVSWYQQVLGQGPQFIFQYYEKEERGRGNFPDRFSARQFPNYSSELNVNALLLGDSALYLCASSLEAAYEQYFGPGTRLTVT.